The entry below gives a single TCR beta chain sequence along with its context. What it binds is not known. CDR3 length: 14 residues. The V and J ends lost 2 bases and 7 bases respectively, with 13 bases between them. Germline values: CDR1 SGHRS, CDR2 YFSETQ. TCRdb fed the 5' RACE reads into MiXCR, producing one record per CDR3 protein. The sample has under 550,000 distinct CDR3 sequences, just over 20% seen once. The entry originates in a study of T cells after yellow fever vaccination. Overall study context: In the case of low-cell-number fractions, SMART-Seq v4 Ultra Low Input was used for preparation. Study observations and caveats: Among primary-vaccination clones, most reappeared after the booster, at around 97% for CD4 and around 90% for CD8.

The chain employs TRBV5-1 and TRBJ2-1; D uncertain. The origin of this receptor is a man between 18 and 29 years old who received the YFV17D yellow fever vaccine. The source material was PBMCs, sampled less than 25 days after the first yellow fever vaccination. DNA of the CDR3: TGCGCCAGCAGCTTCCGAAACCCCAATAATGAGCAGTTCTTC. Its translation is CASSFRNPNNEQFF.